This TCR beta chain was profiled in a study of T cell clones after liver transplantation. The table came from immunoSEQ multiplex PCR; TCRdb's copy has only in-frame clones and leaves some out. Of approximately 50,000 clones in the sample, more than 65% were seen once. Trimming removed 5 bases from V and 2 bases from J, with 4 bases in between. The length of the CDR3 is 12 residues. Germline-derived CDR1 and CDR2 are MDHEN and SYDVKM. This specimen was CD4+ T cells from blood, taken 54 months after liver transplant. The clonotype originates from a human patient who received a liver transplant. Some T cells may be provided by the graft donor. The J gene is TRBJ1-5, the V gene TRBV28; no definite D call. CDR3: CASSGGNQPQHF. CDR3 DNA sequence: TGTGCCAGCAGTGGGGGCAATCAGCCCCAGCATTTT.